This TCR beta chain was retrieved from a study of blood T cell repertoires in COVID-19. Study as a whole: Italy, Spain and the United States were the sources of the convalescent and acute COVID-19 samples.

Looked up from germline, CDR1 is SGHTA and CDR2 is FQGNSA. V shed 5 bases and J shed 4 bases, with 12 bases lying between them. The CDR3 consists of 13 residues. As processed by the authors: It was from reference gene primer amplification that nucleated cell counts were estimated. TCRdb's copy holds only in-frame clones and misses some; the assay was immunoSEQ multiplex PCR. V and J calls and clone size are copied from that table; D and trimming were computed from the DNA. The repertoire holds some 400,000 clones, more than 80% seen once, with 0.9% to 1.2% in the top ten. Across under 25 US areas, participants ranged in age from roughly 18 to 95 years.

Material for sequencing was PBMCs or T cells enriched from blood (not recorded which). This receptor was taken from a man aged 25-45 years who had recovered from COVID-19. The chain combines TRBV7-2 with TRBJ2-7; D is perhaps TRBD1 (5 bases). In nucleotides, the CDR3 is TGTGCCAGCAGCCCTCGGACAAGATACGAGCAGTACTTC. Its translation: CASSPRTRYEQYF.